This TCR beta chain originates from a study of cytomegalovirus exposure and HLA in healthy donors. Study observations and caveats: Analysis was carried out at a later point, and it linked a missense DCLRE1C variant to TCR beta V- and J-gene trimming.

PCR used 60 Vbeta primers and 13 Jbeta primers. Measured with immunoSEQ multiplex PCR; TCRdb has only the in-frame clones, and not every one. The sample holds about 160,000 clones; around four fifths are singletons and the top ten take 1.3%. Each of the donors was a healthy bone marrow donor. Per the germline V gene, CDR1 is SQVTM and CDR2 is ANQGSEA. V lost 7 bases to trimming and J lost 2 bases; unmatched junction nucleotides: 9. The CDR3 runs 15 residues. Details on this clone: Its antigen is currently unknown.

Sequences were obtained from PBMCs. The chain carries TRBV29-1 and TRBJ2-2; 8 bases are shared with TRBD2. The sequence was collected from a man aged 30 to 45 in good health and CMV-seronegative. In DNA, the CDR3 is TGCAGCGCCCGCTGGCGGGGGGCCAACACCGGGGAGCTGTTTTTT. Its protein is CSARWRGANTGELFF.